This T cell receptor beta chain is from a study of OX40 agonist ivuxolimab in advanced cancers. Study context: The study enrolled dose-escalation patients with hepatocellular carcinoma, melanoma, renal cell or head and neck cancer.

The CDR3 has 13 residues. Trimming at V came to 4 bases and at J to 5 bases, leaving 5 bases not matched to a gene. Germline loops: CDR1 GTSNPN, CDR2 SVGIG (reference sequence). For this clone: Its specificity is unknown.

Autoimmune disease history or systemic immunosuppression led to patients being barred. TCRdb keeps only in-frame clones here, not all; method: immunoSEQ multiplex PCR. The sample lists about 75,000 clones, approximately 90% occurring once. Broader study findings: Also showing low normalized T-cell clonal expansion were some of the nonresponders. There were, on average, more expanded clones in CD8+ T cells than in CD4+.

The sample was CD4+ or CD8+ T cells sorted from blood, taken in a trial of the OX40 agonist ivuxolimab. The genes are TRBV30 and TRBJ1-1; 9 bases are a match to TRBD1. This clonotype was obtained from an adult with an advanced solid tumor such as melanoma, head and neck, liver or kidney cancer. CDR3 amino acids: CAWNRGPFTEAFF. The CDR3 DNA sequence: TGTGCCTGGAACAGGGGGCCGTTTACTGAAGCTTTCTTT.